The source of this T cell receptor (beta chain) is a study of T cell repertoires and HLA-DP antigens. Purity of the untouched CD4+ T cells was roughly 98%. Clones were sequenced by immunoSEQ multiplex PCR, and TCRdb holds only the in-frame ones, with some missing. Among some 110,000 clones, approximately 92% were seen once, and the ten largest hold 0.25% to 0.3%. CDR1 and CDR2 from the germline V gene are MNHNY and SVGAGI (reference sequence). This CDR3 contains 12 residues. V was clipped by 2 bases and J by 4 bases, with 4 bases between them. With respect to this clone: Antigen specificity is unknown.

This clonotype was sampled from a woman under 30 in good health and CMV-seronegative. The sequenced material came from CD4+ T cells from PBMCs. V gene TRBV6-6 combines with J gene TRBJ2-3; no firm D call. The CDR3 DNA reads as TGTGCCAGCAGTTACATTTCAGATACGCAGTATTTT. This translates into CASSYISDTQYF.